What follows are 7 T cell receptor beta chains derived from one specimen sequenced in a study of T cell changes during pregnancy in multiple sclerosis. Profiled with immunoSEQ multiplex PCR; TCRdb holds only in-frame clones, not every one. The table includes about 110,000 clones, less than 95% detected once. The sample was peripheral blood, taken before pregnancy. The source of these receptors is a female donor with multiple sclerosis, enrolled in a pregnancy study.

Notes on this clone: The conserved phenylalanine or tryptophan normally closing the CDR3 is absent here, so this likely arose from a read error. V gene TRBV28 combines with J gene TRBJ1-6; TRBD1 aligns across 7 bases. Losses at the gene ends were 2 bases for V and 7 bases for J; bases not matched to a gene: 11. Germline V gives CDR1 MDHEN, CDR2 SYDVKM. The CDR3 totals 17 residues. CDR3 bases: TGTGCCAGCAGTTTAGGACGCAAGGGGGCTTTGAATTCACCCCTCCACTCT. Its translation: CASSLGRKGALNSPLHS.

In this sample, this clone turned up once. In nucleotides, the CDR3 is TGCAGCGAGACTAGCGGGAGTGCAGATACGCAGTATTTT. Amino acid sequence: CSETSGSADTQYF. The gene calls are TRBV29-1 and TRBJ2-3, with 12 bases fitting TRBD2. This CDR3 is 13 amino acids long. CDR1 is SQVTM, CDR2 ANQGSEA, per germline. V lost 7 bases and J lost 4; bases outside the gene matches: 3.

This chain joins TRBV29-1 and TRBJ1-2; 11 positions match TRBD1. This CDR3 comprises 13 residues. V gave up 6 bases and J gave up 5 bases; unmatched junction bases: 5. Per germline, CDR1 SQVTM and CDR2 ANQGSEA. The CDR3 is CSVGQGVRYGYTF. DNA for the CDR3: TGCAGCGTGGGACAGGGGGTTAGGTATGGCTACACCTTC.

The J gene is TRBJ1-1, the V gene TRBV4-1; TRBD1 might be the D (5 bases). V lost 0 bases, J lost 4 bases, and 9 bases lay in between. The germline V gene has CDR1 MGHRA and CDR2 YSYEKL. This CDR3 spans 14 amino acids. The DNA of the CDR3 is TGCGCCAGCAGCCAAGATGGGGGGGTCACTGAAGCTTTCTTT. Translating gives CASSQDGGVTEAFF.

V is TRBV4-1 and J is TRBJ2-5, with 11 bases aligning to TRBD2. Germline lookup yields CDR1 MGHRA and CDR2 YSYEKL. There are 15 residues in the CDR3. V trimming: 2 bases; J trimming: 5 bases; junction bases outside the gene matches: 4. The CDR3 nucleotides are TGCGCCAGCAGCCAACCTCTAGCGGGAGGTGAGACCCAGTACTTC. This translates into CASSQPLAGGETQYF.

V is TRBV5-1 and J is TRBJ2-1; 12 bases line up with TRBD2. The germline V gene encodes CDR1 SGHRS and CDR2 YFSETQ. The V gene end was trimmed by 0 bases and the J gene end by 0 bases; junction bases not matched to a gene: 10. The CDR3 length is 20 residues. The CDR3 DNA is TGCGCCAGCAGCTTGGGGCTAGCGGGAGGGCCTGGGAGCTCCTACAATGAGCAGTTCTTC. This gives the protein CASSLGLAGGPGSSYNEQFF.

This rearrangement joins TRBV27 to TRBJ2-7; TRBD2 aligns across 10 bases. CDR1 and CDR2 from the germline V gene are MNHEY and SMNVEV (reference sequence). This CDR3 is built from 15 residues. Unmatched junction bases numbered 3, after V lost 0 bases and J lost 4 bases. CDR3 sequence reads: CASSLSPSGGYEQYF. In DNA, the CDR3 is TGTGCCAGCAGTTTATCGCCTAGCGGGGGTTACGAGCAGTACTTC.